This TCR beta chain was found in a study of shared clonotypes between healthy human individuals. Overall study results and limits: The study found approximately 5% of naive CD4 clonotypes shared across a handful of donors. Non-shared clonotypes were found to have lower generation probabilities than the clonotypes that were shared by all four of the sorted-subset donors. Estimated clonotype richness was generally higher in naive than memory subsets.

The CDR3 consists of 16 residues. Germline V gives CDR1 SGHDT, CDR2 YYEEEE. J lost 1 base, V lost 4 bases, and 10 bases had no gene match. Clones were read by immunoSEQ multiplex PCR, and TCRdb kept only the in-frame ones, dropping some. In the table there are under 2,500,000 clones, approximately 96% of which are singletons. Concerning this clone itself: The target antigen is unknown.

This chain joins TRBV5-6 and TRBJ1-2; 7 nucleotides align to TRBD1. Sequencing was done on a sample of naive CD4+ T cells sorted from blood. Subset meaning: CD45RA+ positively selected. The source of this sequence is a man between 18 and 29 years old in good health. The CDR3: CASSPKGQMINYGYTF. The CDR3 nucleotides are TGTGCCAGCAGCCCCAAGGGACAGATGATTAACTATGGCTACACCTTC.